The 32 T cell receptor beta chains below all came from one sample that was sequenced in a study of T cells in Graves' hyperthyroidism and ophthalmopathy. RNA transcripts gave rise to amplified TCR beta CDR3 regions. HTBI primers were used for first-round RT-PCR of the TCR CDR3. MiXCR, run by TCRdb on the multiplex PCR reads, gives a single entry per CDR3 protein. This sample has approximately 640,000 distinct CDR3 sequences, with 17% found just once. The material sequenced was blood. The receptors were sampled from a man aged 50 to 60 with Graves' hyperthyroidism.

Note on this clonotype: Its ends do not fully match the called genes, so a read error is possible. This chain joins TRBV29-1 and TRBJ2-1; the D is unclear. This CDR3 is 11 amino acids long. Looked up from germline, CDR1 is SQVTM and CDR2 is ANQGSEA. CDR3 in DNA: TGCAGCGTTGTGTTGGAAAATGAGCAGCTCTTC. Translating it yields CSVVLENEQLF.

This clonotype occurred many times. V gene TRBV11-2 combines with J gene TRBJ2-7; perhaps TRBD2 as D (7 bases). Trimming pared 7 bases from V and 5 bases from J, leaving 15 bases between. The CDR3 has 13 residues. The germline gives CDR1 SGHAT, CDR2 FQNNGV. This CDR3 reads CASNLGGAHEQYF. The CDR3 DNA follows: TGTGCCAGCAACCTAGGGGGGGCCCACGAGCAGTACTTC.

This clonotype was counted many times. The V gene is TRBV7-3, the J gene TRBJ2-1; maybe TRBD1 (5 bases). Germline values: CDR1 SGHTA, CDR2 FQGTGA. There are 14 residues in the CDR3. V was shortened by 1 base and J by 5 bases, with 9 bases between the two germline ends. The CDR3 sequence is CASSLRGLDNEQFF. The DNA of the CDR3 is TGTGCCAGCAGCTTAAGGGGCCTGGACAATGAGCAGTTCTTC.

The chain couples TRBV6-1 to TRBJ1-1, with 10 bases lining up with TRBD1. Germline loops: CDR1 MNHNS, CDR2 SASEGT. Trimming cost V 7 bases and J 5 bases; bases outside gene matches: 7. The CDR3 is 14 residues long. CDR3 amino acids: CASTPGQGRTEAFF. In nucleotides, the CDR3 is TGTGCCAGCACCCCGGGACAGGGGAGGACTGAAGCTTTCTTT.

This clonotype came up many times. The chain combines TRBV10-3 with TRBJ2-7; 9 bases map to TRBD1. Per the germline V gene, CDR1 is ENHRY and CDR2 is SYGVKD. The J segment lost 3 bases and the V segment lost 10 bases, leaving 7 bases of the junction unmatched. The CDR3 is 13 residues long. The CDR3 sequence: CATASDRGYEQYF. In DNA form, the CDR3 reads TGTGCCACCGCTTCGGACAGGGGCTACGAGCAGTACTTC.

This clonotype was counted between two and nine times. V is TRBV19 and J is TRBJ1-1; D remains ambiguous. The V end was cut by 1 base, the J end by 1 base, with 4 bases between. The CDR3 contains 13 residues. Germline values: CDR1 LNHDA, CDR2 SQIVND (reference sequence). The CDR3 DNA reads as TGTGCCAGTAGTATAGCCGAGAACACTGAAGCTTTCTTT. Translated: CASSIAENTEAFF.

This clonotype occurred many times. This chain joins TRBV30 and TRBJ2-7; D ambiguous. Germline loops: CDR1 GTSNPN, CDR2 SVGIG (reference sequence). The length of the CDR3 is 13 residues. V was shortened by 1 base and J by 0 bases, with 7 bases between the two germline ends. This CDR3 is CAWSGSNSYEQYF. The CDR3 DNA reads as TGTGCCTGGAGTGGGAGTAACTCCTACGAGCAGTACTTC.

This clonotype showed up many times. This chain connects TRBV20-1 to TRBJ2-3, with D unclear. V shed 0 bases and J shed 2 bases, with 9 bases lying between them. CDR1 and CDR2 (germline): DFQATT, SNEGSKA (reference sequence). This CDR3 region has 14 residues. CDR3 region: CSARDYGNTDTQYF. The CDR3 bases are TGCAGTGCTAGAGATTATGGCAACACAGATACGCAGTATTTT.

This clonotype was picked up a small number of times. J is TRBJ2-7 and V is TRBV7-9, with no clear D. This CDR3 comprises 12 residues. Trimming shortened V by 1 base and J by 6 bases, and 7 bases separated the two germline ends. The germline V gene encodes CDR1 SEHNR and CDR2 FQNEAQ (reference sequence). CDR3 bases: TGTGCCAGCAGCTTAGTTGTCTCCGAGCAGTACTTC. It yields the protein CASSLVVSEQYF. Using reference TRBV7-9 and TRBJ2-7 for the parts outside the CDR3, the full variable domain is DTGVSQNPRHKITKRGQNVTFRCDPISEHNRLYWYRQTLGQGPEFLTYFQNEAQLEKSRLLSDRFSAERPKGSFSTLEIQRTEQGDSAMYLCASSLVVSEQYFGPGTRLTVT.

This clonotype was detected many times. This CDR3 reads CASSYGQPISTNEKLFF. CDR3 nucleotide sequence: TGTGCCAGCAGTTACGGACAGCCGATTTCAACTAATGAAAAACTGTTTTTT. The chain joins TRBV6-2 or TRBV6-3 to TRBJ1-4; tentative D call: TRBD1 (6 bases). V dropped 2 bases and J dropped 0 bases, with 13 bases sitting between them. The CDR3 totals 17 residues. Germline CDR1 MNHEY, CDR2 SVGEGT.

This clonotype was found many times. The chain has TRBV11-2 and TRBJ2-7; D is possibly TRBD2 (5 bases). The CDR3 runs 14 residues. In germline, CDR1 is SGHAT, CDR2 FQNNGV. Trimming shortened V by 5 bases and J by 0 bases, and 11 bases separated the two germline ends. DNA for the CDR3: TGTGCCAGCAGCCCATGGACTTACTCCTACGAGCAGTACTTC. Protein product: CASSPWTYSYEQYF.

Only one count was recorded for this clonotype. This sequence may be a read error, since a much larger clone differs from it by one base. The chain links TRBV9 to TRBJ1-5; 11 nucleotides match TRBD1. V gave up 3 bases and J gave up 6 bases; unmatched junction bases: 5. The germline V gene encodes CDR1 SGDLS and CDR2 YYNGEE. The CDR3 has 15 residues. CDR3 sequence: CASSAGQGEGQPQHF. In nucleotides, the CDR3 is TGTGCCAGCAGCGCGGGACAGGGGGAAGGTCAGCCCCAGCATTTT.

The sample holds many counts of this clonotype. This chain links TRBV28 with TRBJ2-5; no clear D gene. Trimming cost V 6 bases and J 10 bases, with 18 bases left between them. This CDR3 region has 13 residues. Per germline, CDR1 MDHEN and CDR2 SYDVKM. CDR3 sequence: CASSFGWKDDQYF. CDR3 DNA sequence: TGTGCCAGCAGCTTCGGATGGAAAGATGACCAGTACTTC.

This clonotype was seen at least ten times. The chain employs TRBV7-9 and TRBJ1-1; D is uncertain. This CDR3 contains 12 residues. The germline gives CDR1 SEHNR, CDR2 FQNEAQ (reference sequence). Trimming cost V 4 bases and J 1 base, with 4 bases left between them. The CDR3 is CASSSKNTEAFF. CDR3 in DNA: TGTGCCAGCAGCTCCAAGAACACTGAAGCTTTCTTT.

The chain couples TRBV15 to TRBJ2-2; D gene uncertain. The germline V and J ends were trimmed by 1 base and 0 bases, with 6 bases remaining between them. Germline V CDR1 and CDR2: LNHNV, YYDKDF (reference sequence). The CDR3 is 15 residues long. CDR3 loop: CATSRGGSNTGELFF. CDR3 nucleotide sequence: TGTGCCACCAGCAGAGGGGGTTCGAACACCGGGGAGCTGTTTTTT. Combining the CDR3 with reference TRBV15 and TRBJ2-2 gives the whole variable domain DAMVIQNPRYQVTQFGKPVTLSCSQTLNHNVMYWYQQKSSQAPKLLFHYYDKDFNNEADTPDNFQSRRPNTSFCFLDIRSPGLGDTAMYLCATSRGGSNTGELFFGEGSRLTVL.

This clonotype was seen ten or more times. The gene calls are TRBV2 and TRBJ2-5; D is perhaps TRBD1 (6 bases). The CDR3 length is 13 residues. The germline V gene has CDR1 SNHLY and CDR2 FYNNEI. The ends were cut back, 4 bases at V and 6 bases at J, with 12 bases in the middle. DNA of the CDR3: TGTGCCAGCAGTGGGGGAACAGGGCAGACCCAGTACTTC. This codes for CASSGGTGQTQYF.

This chain links TRBV13 with TRBJ2-5, with D perhaps TRBD1 (5 bases). CDR3 size: 14 residues. Germline loops: CDR1 PRHDT, CDR2 FYEKMQ (reference sequence). Trimming took 5 bases from V and 4 from J, leaving 14 bases between them. The CDR3 nucleotides are TGTGCCAGCAGCCAGGGCCAAGAAGGAGAGACCCAGTACTTC. Its protein product is CASSQGQEGETQYF.

This clonotype came up many times. This chain joins TRBV12-3 or TRBV12-4 and TRBJ1-5; D gene uncertain. The CDR3 has 14 amino acids. V lost 0 bases and J lost 4, with 7 bases in between. DNA for the CDR3: TGTGCCAGCAGTTTAGCCCACTTGAATCAGCCCCAGCATTTT. It codes for CASSLAHLNQPQHF.

The CDR3 sequence: CASSLAMEEDINYGYTF. The CDR3 nucleotides are TGTGCCAGCAGCTTAGCGATGGAGGAGGATATAAACTATGGCTACACCTTC. This chain links TRBV13 with TRBJ1-2; D is uncertain. Between the trimmed V and J ends, which lost 1 base and 2 bases, there was a span of 17 bases. This CDR3 spans 17 amino acids. The V gene's germline CDR1 is PRHDT and CDR2 FYEKMQ (reference sequence).

In this sample, this clonotype turned up many times. This sequence joins TRBV30 and TRBJ2-1; possibly TRBD1 or TRBD2 for D (5 bases each). The V and J ends lost 0 bases and 5 bases respectively, with 11 bases between them. The CDR3 is 14 residues long. CDR1 and CDR2 from the germline V gene are GTSNPN and SVGIG (reference sequence). Written as DNA, the CDR3 is TGTGCCTGGAGTGTAAGGGGACCGAACAATGAGCAGTTCTTC. It codes for CAWSVRGPNNEQFF.

In this sample, this clonotype turned up a few times. This rearrangement joins TRBV30 to TRBJ1-2; D remains unclear. Germline CDR1 is GTSNPN and CDR2 is SVGIG (reference sequence). CDR3 length: 12 amino acids. V shed 2 bases and J shed 10 bases, with 14 bases lying between them. This chain's CDR3 is CAWSPRPSYYTF. In DNA, the CDR3 is TGTGCCTGGAGTCCCAGACCCTCGTACTACACCTTC.

This sequence joins TRBV5-1 and TRBJ1-1; 7 bases agree with TRBD1. This CDR3 spans 16 amino acids. CDR1 and CDR2 from the germline V gene are SGHRS and YFSETQ. The junction had 10 bases not matched to a gene; V was cut back by 4 bases and J by 1 base. The CDR3 sequence is CASSLIRQGRNTEAFF. As DNA, the CDR3 is TGCGCCAGCAGCCTGATCCGACAGGGTCGGAACACTGAAGCTTTCTTT. Using reference TRBV5-1 and TRBJ1-1 for the parts outside the CDR3, the full variable domain is KAGVTQTPRYLIKTRGQQVTLSCSPISGHRSVSWYQQTPGQGLQFLFEYFSETQRNKGNFPGRFSGRQFSNSRSEMNVSTLELGDSALYLCASSLIRQGRNTEAFFGQGTRLTVV.

The sample holds many counts of this clonotype. The chain recombines TRBV6-5 with TRBJ1-6, with D unresolved. The germline V gene encodes CDR1 MNHEY and CDR2 SVGAGI. V was trimmed by 2 bases and J by 6 bases, leaving 8 bases between them. This CDR3 has 14 residues. CDR3 DNA: TGTGCCAGCAGTTACGACTCCCGTAATTCACCCCTCCACTTT. Translation: CASSYDSRNSPLHF.

This clonotype turned up a few times. The chain combines TRBV6-1 with TRBJ2-1, with 7 bases fitting TRBD2. The CDR3 loop spans 12 amino acids. CDR1 is MNHNS and CDR2 is SASEGT in the germline V gene. With 10 bases clipped from V and 7 bases from J, the junction kept 7 bases outside the gene matches. The CDR3 coding sequence is TGTGCCATCTCAGCGGGAACGAATGAGCAGTTCTTC. Translated, it gives CAISAGTNEQFF.

The table lists this clonotype with many counts. The chain recombines TRBV2 with TRBJ2-1, with 9 bases fitting TRBD2. CDR1 is SNHLY and CDR2 is FYNNEI in the germline V gene. The V gene end was trimmed by 2 bases and the J gene end by 5 bases; junction bases not matched to a gene: 19. The CDR3 is made up of 20 amino acids. CDR3 bases: TGTGCCAGCAGTGAACTGCTGCGGGAGGGCCCCCAGGATAAAAACAATGAGCAGTTCTTC. Protein sequence: CASSELLREGPQDKNNEQFF.

In its sample, this clonotype was seen many times. The gene calls are TRBV28 and TRBJ1-1; D uncertain. Germline V gene sequence: CDR1 MDHEN, CDR2 SYDVKM. This CDR3 has 12 residues. V lost 6 bases and J lost 5, with 10 bases in between. CDR3 sequence reads: CASSYESTEAFF. The DNA for the CDR3 is TGTGCCAGCAGCTACGAAAGTACTGAAGCTTTCTTT.

The chain employs TRBV28 and TRBJ1-1, with 9 bases aligning to TRBD1. This CDR3 is 15 amino acids long. CDR1 and CDR2 (germline): MDHEN, SYDVKM. The V segment lost 8 bases and the J segment 11 bases; nucleotides outside the gene matches: 18. CDR3 sequence (DNA): TGTGCCAGCTGTGGTCCGGGACAGGGAACGGTGAGCGCTTTCTTT. This gives the protein CASCGPGQGTVSAFF.

This clonotype was observed at least ten times. The V and J genes are TRBV27 and TRBJ2-7; 11 bases agree with TRBD2. V shed 4 bases and J 5 bases; nucleotides not matched to a gene: 10. The CDR3 spans 16 residues. Germline lookup yields CDR1 MNHEY and CDR2 SMNVEV (reference sequence). CDR3 region: CASSSFTSGSIDEQYF. CDR3 nucleotide sequence: TGTGCCAGCAGTTCGTTTACTAGCGGGAGTATCGACGAGCAGTACTTC.

This clonotype was picked up many times. This chain links TRBV2 with TRBJ2-1; 9 bases fit TRBD2. The V gene end was trimmed by 1 base and the J gene end by 8 bases; junction bases not matched to a gene: 6. Looked up from germline, CDR1 is SNHLY and CDR2 is FYNNEI. This CDR3 region has 15 residues. CDR3 residues: CASSEVIAGEDEQFF. The CDR3, as DNA: TGTGCCAGCAGTGAAGTAATAGCGGGAGAAGATGAGCAGTTCTTC.

Here the CDR3 reads CASSYSIQGVVYEQYF. The CDR3 DNA reads TGTGCCAGCAGTTACTCGATCCAGGGGGTAGTCTACGAGCAGTACTTC. V usage is TRBV6-5 and J usage is TRBJ2-7; TRBD1 agrees at 7 bases. The germline gives CDR1 MNHEY, CDR2 SVGAGI. Trimming cost V 0 bases and J 3 bases; bases outside gene matches: 8. The length of the CDR3 is 16 residues.

This clonotype appeared many times. The V and J genes are TRBV27 and TRBJ2-7; a weak D match, TRBD2 (5 bases). The CDR3 spans 13 residues. V was cut by 8 bases and J by 2 bases, with 13 bases left in between. CDR1 is MNHEY, CDR2 SMNVEV, per germline (reference sequence). The CDR3, as DNA: TGTGCCAGCTGGCGGGCGGAGACCTACGAGCAGTACTTC. As protein: CASWRAETYEQYF.

The chain joins TRBV7-9 to TRBJ1-2; D remains unclear. Trimming took off 2 bases at V and 7 bases at J, with 14 bases between the two ends. Looked up from germline, CDR1 is SEHNR and CDR2 is FQNEAQ (reference sequence). The CDR3 is made up of 14 amino acids. The CDR3 is CASSLSTDRFGYTF. The DNA for the CDR3 is TGTGCCAGCAGCTTAAGTACTGATCGCTTTGGCTACACCTTC.